The sample holds a few counts of the clone carrying this T cell receptor (beta chain). Its antigen is as yet unknown. This specimen belongs to a study of blood T cells in healthy people across ages. General study points: Total diversity from one million sequenced T cells was likely underestimated. The CMV status of each donor remained undetermined, and this could have confounded shifts in expanded clonotypes.

Per sample, at least 6 micrograms of total RNA were extracted. The V and J ends lost 5 bases and 5 bases, in that order; junction bases with no gene match: 9. The germline CDR1 and CDR2 sequences are SGHAT and FQNNGV. The CDR3 length is 15 residues. A second PCR of 7 to 11 cycles used a sample-barcoded 5' primer and a J-beta primer mix. Template switching added a 12-random-nucleotide identifier to every cDNA molecule. TCRdb re-derived calls from the 5' RACE reads in MiXCR, one entry per CDR3 protein. The sample has about 1.6 million distinct CDR3 sequences, roughly 32% seen once; the top ten hold approximately 10%.

This sequence was found in a woman aged 25 to 45 in good health. Sequenced sample: blood. This chain uses TRBV11-2 with TRBJ2-5; 9 bases map to TRBD1. The CDR3 sequence: CASSRGQGMWETQYF. CDR3 coding DNA: TGTGCCAGCAGCCGTGGACAGGGGATGTGGGAGACCCAGTACTTC.